This TCR beta chain was profiled in a study of T cells after yellow fever vaccination. TCRdb fed the 5' RACE reads into MiXCR, producing one record per CDR3 protein. The table has over 300,000 distinct CDR3 sequences, 3.6% seen once; the top ten hold roughly a quarter. CDR3 size: 11 residues. V lost 1 base, J lost 9 bases, and 7 bases lay in between. CDR1 SGHTA and CDR2 FQGNSA come from the germline V gene. There are many counts of this clonotype. The receptor was derived from a man in his late teens or twenties who received the YFV17D yellow fever vaccine. The chain is built from TRBV7-2 and TRBJ2-7; the D gene is possibly TRBD1 (5 bases). Source: PBMCs, taken on the day of the yellow fever booster vaccination. CDR3 bases: TGTGCCAGCAGCTTAGGGGGCTCGCAGTACTTC. Translating gives CASSLGGSQYF.